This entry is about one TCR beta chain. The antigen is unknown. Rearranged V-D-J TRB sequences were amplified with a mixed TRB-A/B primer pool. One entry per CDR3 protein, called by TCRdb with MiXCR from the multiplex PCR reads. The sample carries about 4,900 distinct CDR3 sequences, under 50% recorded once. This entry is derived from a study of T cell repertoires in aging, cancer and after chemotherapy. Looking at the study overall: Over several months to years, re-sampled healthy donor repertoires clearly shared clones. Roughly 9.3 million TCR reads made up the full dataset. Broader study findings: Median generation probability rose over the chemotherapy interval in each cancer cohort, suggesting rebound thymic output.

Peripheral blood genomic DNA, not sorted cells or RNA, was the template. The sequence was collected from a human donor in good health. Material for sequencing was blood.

The CDR3 bases are TGTGCCAGCAGCTCGTTAGCGGGGGGCGAAGATACGCAGTATTTT. As protein: CASSSLAGGEDTQYF. The chain has TRBV13 and TRBJ2-3; 10 nucleotides align to TRBD2. V lost 4 bases to trimming and J lost 5 bases; unmatched junction nucleotides: 6. CDR3 length: 15 residues. Germline V gives CDR1 PRHDT, CDR2 FYEKMQ (reference sequence).